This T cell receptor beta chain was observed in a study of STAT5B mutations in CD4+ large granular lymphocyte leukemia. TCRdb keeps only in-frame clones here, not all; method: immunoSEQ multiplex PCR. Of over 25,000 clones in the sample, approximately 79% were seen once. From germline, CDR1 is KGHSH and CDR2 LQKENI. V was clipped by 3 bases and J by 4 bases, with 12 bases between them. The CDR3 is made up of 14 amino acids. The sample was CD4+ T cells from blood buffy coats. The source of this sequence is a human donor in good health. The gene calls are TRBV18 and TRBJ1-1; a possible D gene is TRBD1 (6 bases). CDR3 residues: CASSPIAGATEAFF. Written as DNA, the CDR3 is TGTGCCAGCTCACCTATCGCAGGGGCCACTGAAGCTTTCTTT.